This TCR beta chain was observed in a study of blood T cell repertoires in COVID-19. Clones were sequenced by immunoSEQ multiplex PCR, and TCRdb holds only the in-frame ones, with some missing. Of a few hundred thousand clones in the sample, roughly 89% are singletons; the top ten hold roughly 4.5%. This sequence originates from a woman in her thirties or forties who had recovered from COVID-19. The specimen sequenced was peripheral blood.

The CDR3 here is CASRKTTGTVQFF. In DNA, the CDR3 is TGTGCCAGCAGGAAAACGACCGGGACTGTACAGTTCTTC. The chain has TRBV12-3 or TRBV12-4 and TRBJ2-1; the D gene is possibly TRBD2 (6 bases). V dropped 6 bases and J dropped 13 bases, with 19 bases sitting between them. The CDR3 runs to 13 residues.